The clone carrying this T cell receptor (beta chain) was observed a handful of times. The antigen is unknown. Unique molecular identifiers were incorporated into the prepared TCRbeta library. Each CDR3 protein gets one entry after TCRdb re-called the PCR reads with MiXCR. The sample yields about 540,000 distinct CDR3 sequences, 25% to 30% seen once. The sample originates from a study of T-cell reconstitution after alpha-beta-depleted transplantation in children. Findings and caveats of the study: Surviving recipient T cells and thymic progenitors produced the high day-60 TCRbeta diversity seen in some patients. Several hundred rapidly expanded clones from non-depleted graft cells reportedly supplied alpha-beta T cells about two months post-transplant.

The source of this sequence is a boy under three years old with Wiskott-Aldrich syndrome, due to receive a stem cell transplant. This specimen was PBMCs, taken before TCRalphabeta/CD19-depleted stem cell transplant.

The chain's CDR3 is CATSDHQGDSDTQYF. CDR3 bases: TGTGCCACCAGTGATCACCAGGGGGACTCAGATACGCAGTATTTT. The genes are TRBV24-1 and TRBJ2-3, with a weak D call TRBD1 (7 bases). V gave up 3 bases and J gave up 4 bases, with 13 bases separating them. The CDR3 runs 15 residues. In germline, CDR1 is KGHDR, CDR2 SFDVKD.